This T cell receptor (beta chain) was sequenced in a study of T cells in localized non-small cell lung cancer (dated by TCRdb to 2019 to 2021). Regarding the research as a whole: Comparing tumors with uninvolved tumor-adjacent lungs, the study looked at the T cell repertoires of 220 or so patients with early-stage NSCLC. All 250 or so NSCLC patients in the cohort were treatment-naive and had localized lung tumors that were resected. Of the NSCLC patients, around 140 were male and approximately 100 were female, and the mean age was around 70 years.

A remark on this clone: Its antigen remains undetermined. The input lacks base qualities; no much larger clone sits a single base away.

The immunoSEQ Assay was used to sequence TCR beta CDR3 regions from DNA. Per the original workflow: To compute T cell density, TCR beta template counts were normalized to usable DNA, which was estimated by amplifying housekeeping genes. Richness was estimated with the preseqR package, extrapolating to 400,000 templates for PBMC samples and 120,000 templates for tissue samples. Clonality was defined by subtracting Pielou's evenness from one. Tissue-enriched TCRs were identified through differential abundance testing performed on productive amino-acid clonotypes, with a minimum total count of 5 and an alpha of 0.1. Repertoire overlap between compartments was quantified with the Jaccard Index and Morisita Overlap Index. GLIPH grouped TCR beta CDR3s together with public tetramer-defined viral CDR3s, and a viral motif had to include at least three viral sequences and also show V-gene enrichment. The table was pulled from immuneACCESS by TCRdb, which kept in-frame rearrangements only. Such tables lose some clones; where checked, under half of the loss comes from unresolved V genes, and the rest has no known cause. Clone size and V and J calls were adopted from that table, with D and trimming inferred from the DNA. The sample table shows tens of thousands of clones, and 80% are seen once. The ten largest clonotypes hold roughly a sixth of the sample.

V loses 5 bases, J loses 4 bases, and the germline ends lie 11 bases apart. The cysteine opens and the phenylalanine closes a CDR3 of 13 amino acids. The sequence is cut down to CDR3 DNA, 39 bases in frame from base 1. The germline V gene gives CDR1 as SGHVS and CDR2 as FQNEAQ. At diagnosis, peripheral blood, uninvolved tumor-adjacent lung and tumor were collected and stored as a combination of fresh-frozen and FFPE material. For TCR repertoire profiling, blood samples were analyzed in the form of peripheral blood mononuclear cells. Paper-wide results and their limitations: Longer overall survival was associated with higher blood T cell density, whereas shorter survival was associated with higher adjacent-lung clonality. Because multi-region sequencing of the tumors was not done, intratumor heterogeneity could not be ruled out. A median of roughly 60 of the top 100 tumor clones were detected in paired uninvolved adjacent lung, and 25 to 35 of these tumor clones were also found among the top 100 clones of the paired uninvolved adjacent lung. Because the study design was exploratory, TCR variables were selected using unadjusted p-values without false-discovery rate correction. Uninvolved tumor-adjacent lung showed the highest T cell clonality, higher than tumor, which suggests more focused antigenic responses in the uninvolved tumor-adjacent lung.

Here the sequenced sample was peripheral blood, taken before any cancer treatment. Recombination joined TRBV7-8 with TRBJ2-5; no confident D gene assignment can be made. The clonotype was recovered from a male donor aged 60 or older with stage III squamous cell lung carcinoma. The DNA sequence is TGTGCCAGCAGCATACTAAGAGGAGAGACCCAGTACTTC. Protein translation: CASSILRGETQYF.